This T cell receptor (beta chain) stems from a study of blood T cells in healthy people across ages. The study, taken as a whole, reports: Diversity estimates from one million T cells were considered underestimates.

The use of a sample-barcoded 5' primer and a J-beta primer mix characterized a second PCR of roughly 6 to 11 cycles. TCRdb ran MiXCR on the 5' RACE reads and lists one entry per CDR3 protein. The table shows approximately 600,000 distinct CDR3 sequences, with roughly three fifths occurring only once. Comment on this clonotype: Antigen unknown.

CDR1 and CDR2 from the germline V gene are SGHRS and YFSETQ. This CDR3 contains 17 residues. J lost 0 bases, V lost 4 bases, and 5 bases had no gene match. This sequence was found in a man in his 60s in good health. This sequence joins TRBV5-1 and TRBJ2-6; TRBD2 aligns across 9 bases. The sequencing sample was made of blood. CDR3 DNA sequence: TGCGCCAGCAGCCTGCTAGCGGGGTCCTCTGGGGCCAACGTCCTGACTTTC. Protein: CASSLLAGSSGANVLTF. Full variable domain (outside the CDR3, taken from reference TRBV5-1 and TRBJ2-6): KAGVTQTPRYLIKTRGQQVTLSCSPISGHRSVSWYQQTPGQGLQFLFEYFSETQRNKGNFPGRFSGRQFSNSRSEMNVSTLELGDSALYLCASSLLAGSSGANVLTFGAGSRLTVL.